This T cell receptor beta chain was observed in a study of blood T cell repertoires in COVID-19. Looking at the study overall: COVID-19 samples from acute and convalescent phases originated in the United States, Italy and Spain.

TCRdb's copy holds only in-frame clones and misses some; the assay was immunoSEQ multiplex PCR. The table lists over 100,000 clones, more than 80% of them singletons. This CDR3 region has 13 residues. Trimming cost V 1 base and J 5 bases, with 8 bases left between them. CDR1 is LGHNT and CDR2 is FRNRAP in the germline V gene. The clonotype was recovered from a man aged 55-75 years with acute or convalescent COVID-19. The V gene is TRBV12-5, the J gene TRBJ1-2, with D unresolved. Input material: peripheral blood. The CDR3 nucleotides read TGTGCTAGTGGTTTGGACGCCAGGTATGGCTACACCTTC. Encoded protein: CASGLDARYGYTF.